The next 9 T cell receptor beta chains were all read from a single sample in a study of a mutant IDH1 vaccine in newly diagnosed glioma. Method: immunoSEQ multiplex PCR; TCRdb's copy keeps in-frame clones and lacks some. This sample has about 42,000 clones, with 83% found just once. These receptors' targets are unknown. Time point given: week 35, safety follow-up. Doses of 300 ug of mutant IDH1 20-mer peptide were given with topical imiquimod. Sequencing was performed on PBMCs, taken from a glioma patient whose treatment included an IDH1 peptide vaccine. The receptors were sampled from a woman aged 45 to 65 with glioma.

This chain links TRBV7-2 with TRBJ1-6, with TRBD1 matching 11 bases. CDR3 size: 15 residues. The V segment lost 5 bases and the J segment 7 bases; nucleotides outside the gene matches: 4. Looked up from germline, CDR1 is SGHTA and CDR2 is FQGNSA. This CDR3 reads CASSGRTGGNSPLHF. The CDR3 region has the DNA TGTGCCAGCAGCGGACGGACAGGGGGCAATTCACCCCTCCACTTT. The full variable domain, with the rest looked up from reference TRBV7-2 and TRBJ1-6, is GAGVSQSPSNKVTEKGKDVELRCDPISGHTALYWYRQSLGQGLEFLIYFQGNSAPDKSGLPSDRFSAERTGGSVSTLTIQRTQQEDSAVYLCASSGRTGGNSPLHFGNGTRLTVT.

The rearrangement joins TRBV12-5 to TRBJ2-7; no clear D gene. V lost 3 bases and J 1 base, leaving 7 bases between the germline ends. Germline lookup yields CDR1 LGHNT and CDR2 FRNRAP. The CDR3 is 13 residues long. The CDR3 loop reads CASGFSSSYEQYF. DNA of the CDR3: TGTGCTAGTGGTTTTAGCAGTTCCTACGAGCAGTACTTC.

The chain has TRBV6-5 and TRBJ2-5; D is ambiguous. Germline loops: CDR1 MNHEY, CDR2 SVGAGI. The V end lost 6 bases, the J end lost 5 bases, and 13 bases lay between the germline ends. This CDR3 has 13 residues. The CDR3 is CASRNSARETQYF. The CDR3 DNA reads as TGTGCCAGCAGAAACTCGGCAAGGGAGACCCAGTACTTC.

J is TRBJ2-1 and V is TRBV7-2; 9 bases are shared with TRBD2. Trimming took 1 base from V and 5 from J; bases not matched to a gene: 9. The CDR3 extends over 17 amino acids. Germline V CDR1 and CDR2: SGHTA, FQGNSA. Here the CDR3 reads CASSLGPAGGHHNEQFF. The DNA of the CDR3 is TGTGCCAGCAGCTTAGGTCCAGCGGGGGGTCACCACAATGAGCAGTTCTTC.

The chain joins TRBV19 to TRBJ1-4, with 10 bases matching TRBD1. V lost 4 bases to trimming and J lost 7 bases; unmatched junction nucleotides: 3. The CDR3 contains 14 residues. Germline CDR1 LNHDA, CDR2 SQIVND (reference sequence). CDR3 DNA sequence: TGTGCCAGTAGTAGCTGGACAGGGGGTGAAAAACTGTTTTTT. This sequence encodes CASSSWTGGEKLFF.

The V and J genes are TRBV27 and TRBJ2-3; D gene ambiguous. Between the trimmed V and J ends, which lost 6 bases and 4 bases, there was a span of 8 bases. In germline, CDR1 is MNHEY, CDR2 SMNVEV (reference sequence). This CDR3 has 12 residues. This CDR3 reads CASSNPPDTQYF. The DNA of the CDR3 is TGTGCCAGCAGCAACCCCCCAGATACGCAGTATTTT.

The rearrangement uses TRBV2 and TRBJ1-5; D gene unclear. Germline values: CDR1 SNHLY, CDR2 FYNNEI. Trimming pared 3 bases from V and 0 bases from J, leaving 9 bases between. The CDR3 loop spans 15 amino acids. Here the CDR3 reads CASSDGVFSNQPQHF. The CDR3, as DNA: TGTGCCAGCAGTGATGGGGTCTTTAGCAATCAGCCCCAGCATTTT. The full variable domain, its missing parts supplied by reference TRBV2 and TRBJ1-5, is EPEVTQTPSHQVTQMGQEVILRCVPISNHLYFYWYRQILGQKVEFLVSFYNNEISEKSEIFDDQFSVERPDGSNFTLKIRSTKLEDSAMYFCASSDGVFSNQPQHFGDGTRLSIL.

The gene calls are TRBV7-8 and TRBJ1-5, with D unresolved. This CDR3 has 14 residues. V lost 1 base, J lost 1 base, and 5 bases lay in between. Germline CDR1 and CDR2: SGHVS and FQNEAQ. CDR3 in amino acids: CASSLGTSNQPQHF. CDR3 DNA sequence: TGTGCCAGCAGCTTAGGTACCAGCAATCAGCCCCAGCATTTT.

This rearrangement joins TRBV5-4 to TRBJ1-5; tentatively, D is TRBD1 (6 bases). CDR1 SGHNT and CDR2 YYREEE come from the germline V gene (reference sequence). The V gene lost 4 bases and the J gene lost 7 bases, with 12 bases spanning the gap. There are 13 residues in the CDR3. The CDR3 DNA follows: TGTGCCAGCAGCCAAAACCAGGGGCAGCCCCAGCATTTT. This codes for CASSQNQGQPQHF. Based on the CDR3 plus reference TRBV5-4 and TRBJ1-5, the full variable domain is ETGVTQSPTHLIKTRGQQVTLRCSSQSGHNTVSWYQQALGQGPQFIFQYYREEENGRGNFPPRFSGLQFPNYSSELNVNALELDDSALYLCASSQNQGQPQHFGDGTRLSIL.